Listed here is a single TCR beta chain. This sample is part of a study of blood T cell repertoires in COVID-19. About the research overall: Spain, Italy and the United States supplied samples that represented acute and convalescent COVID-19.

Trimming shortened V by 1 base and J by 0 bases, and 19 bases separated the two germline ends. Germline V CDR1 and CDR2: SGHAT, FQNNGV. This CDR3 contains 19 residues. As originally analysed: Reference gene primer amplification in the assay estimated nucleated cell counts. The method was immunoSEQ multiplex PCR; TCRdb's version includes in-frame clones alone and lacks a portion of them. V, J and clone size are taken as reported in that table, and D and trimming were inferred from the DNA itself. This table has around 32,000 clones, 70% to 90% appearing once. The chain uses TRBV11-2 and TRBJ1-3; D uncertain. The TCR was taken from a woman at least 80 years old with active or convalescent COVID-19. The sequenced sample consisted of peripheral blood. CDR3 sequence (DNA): TGTGCCAGCAGCTTAGGAGTCAGGCCTGGAACCCGCTCTGGAAACACCATATATTTT. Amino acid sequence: CASSLGVRPGTRSGNTIYF.